One sample yielded the 6 T cell receptor beta chains listed below, sequenced in a study of CD8 T cells in acute hepatitis C reinfection (dated by TCRdb to the early 2020s). The method was the immunoSEQ multiplex PCR assay. Here the immuneACCESS table is served through TCRdb, limited to in-frame sequences with V and J called. Missing clones are a known gap in these copies; in checked studies unresolved V genes cover under half, and the rest lacks a known reason. For this sample the table gives tens of thousands of clones, of which 80% to 90% were detected only once. About 10% of the sample lies in the top ten. The sample's time point, from its label and the paper: naive CD8 control sorted from an acute-time-point sample. Sequencing was done on a sample of naive CD8+ T cells from PBMCs. The sample's cell subset or site label is to be understood as: sorted total naive CD45RO-negative CD8+ T cells. Every receptor here comes from a woman under 30 who spontaneously cleared hepatitis C infection.

The chain combines TRBV9 with TRBJ1-5, with unresolved D. The CDR3 runs to 15 residues. CDR1 is SGDLS, CDR2 YYNGEE, per germline. The germline V and J ends were trimmed by 2 bases and 0 bases, with 9 bases remaining between them. CDR3 sequence: CASSVGGFSNQPQHF. DNA for the CDR3: TGTGCCAGCAGCGTGGGAGGGTTTAGCAATCAGCCCCAGCATTTT.

V is TRBV11-2 and J is TRBJ1-1; D gene ambiguous. V lost 5 bases to trimming and J lost 6 bases, with 13 bases between them. Germline CDR1 reads SGHAT; CDR2 reads FQNNGV. The CDR3 has 13 amino acids. CDR3 DNA sequence: TGTGCCAGCAGCCCCCGGTCTAGCGCTGAAGCTTTCTTT. Protein sequence: CASSPRSSAEAFF. The entire variable domain, with the rest obtained from reference TRBV11-2 and TRBJ1-1, is as follows: EAGVAQSPRYKIIEKRQSVAFWCNPISGHATLYWYQQILGQGPKLLIQFQNNGVVDDSQLPKDRFSAERLKGVDSTLKIQPAKLEDSAVYLCASSPRSSAEAFFGQGTRLTVV.

This sequence joins TRBV13 and TRBJ1-1, with TRBD1 matching 7 bases. The trim removed 6 bases at V and 4 bases at J, leaving 11 bases unmatched. Germline V gene lookup returns CDR1 PRHDT and CDR2 FYEKMQ (reference sequence). The CDR3 is made up of 15 amino acids. This CDR3 is CASSQGVGGRTEAFF. In nucleotides, the CDR3 is TGTGCCAGCAGTCAGGGGGTAGGAGGGCGCACTGAAGCTTTCTTT.

The rearrangement uses TRBV27 and TRBJ2-5, with D uncertain. Germline V gene sequence: CDR1 MNHEY, CDR2 SMNVEV (reference sequence). V lost 0 bases, J lost 4 bases, and 9 bases lay in between. The CDR3 runs 14 residues. CDR3 region: CASSLSDPRETQYF. CDR3 DNA sequence: TGTGCCAGCAGTTTATCGGATCCGAGAGAGACCCAGTACTTC.

The rearrangement joins TRBV19 to TRBJ1-1, with D unresolved. This CDR3 has 15 amino acids. Looked up from germline, CDR1 is LNHDA and CDR2 is SQIVND (reference sequence). Trimming shortened V by 6 bases and J by 0 bases, and 14 bases separated the two germline ends. This chain's CDR3 is CASRTKSMLNTEAFF. The CDR3 nucleotides read TGTGCCAGTAGGACAAAGAGTATGTTGAACACTGAAGCTTTCTTT.

CDR3 in DNA: TGTGCCTGGAGTGTACGAACGGATTCCTACGAGCAGTACTTC. As protein: CAWSVRTDSYEQYF. This chain uses TRBV30 with TRBJ2-7, with D unresolved. The CDR3 runs 14 residues. Trimming shortened V by 0 bases and J by 1 base, and 10 bases separated the two germline ends. CDR1 is GTSNPN, CDR2 SVGIG, per germline (reference sequence). The variable domain in full, with the rest retrieved from reference TRBV30 and TRBJ2-7, is SQTIHQWPATLVQPVGSPLSLECTVEGTSNPNLYWYRQAAGRGLQLLFYSVGIGQISSEVPQNLSASRPQDRQFILSSKKLLLSDSGFYLCAWSVRTDSYEQYFGPGTRLTVT.